The clone carrying this T cell receptor (beta chain) was recorded a few times. The source of the sample is a study of response to subunit inactivated influenza vaccine. TCRdb analysed the RT-PCR reads with MiXCR anew, one entry per CDR3 protein. The repertoire holds about 570,000 distinct CDR3 sequences, with roughly 10% as singletons. These data were also filed under a second study, of T cells expressing NK-cell markers. From that report: The TCR beta cDNA came from 5'RACE template switching with UMIs. Six donors had dominant NKG2C+ clonotypes that comprised roughly 1.0-8% of their CD8+ T cells. The leading position in the CD3+CD56-NKG2C+ fraction of several donors also went to these clonotypes. Clarity on HCMV specificity was lacking for the expanded NKG2C+ T cell clones.

This clonotype originated in a man aged 45-65 years who received an inactivated influenza vaccine. The sample in question was PBMCs from blood, obtained on the day of vaccination.

CDR3 protein: CASSQAYGGGETQYF. The DNA of the CDR3 is TGTGCCAGCAGCCAAGCATATGGGGGAGGGGAGACCCAGTACTTC. This chain links TRBV4-2 with TRBJ2-5; TRBD2 matches at 7 bases. V lost 1 base and J lost 5; bases outside the gene matches: 7. The CDR3 covers 15 residues. Looked up from germline, CDR1 is LGHNA and CDR2 is YNFKEQ.